The 13 T cell receptor beta chains given below trace back to one sample, sequenced in a study of blood T cell repertoires in COVID-19. Sequencing was performed with immunoSEQ multiplex PCR; in TCRdb, only in-frame clones are kept and a portion is missing. The table shows about 190,000 clones, with roughly 83% occurring only once. The material sequenced was PBMCs or T cells enriched from blood (not recorded which). The origin of the receptors is a woman in her twenties or thirties who had recovered from COVID-19.

The chain employs TRBV7-6 and TRBJ2-6; 9 bases map to TRBD1. CDR1 is SGHVS, CDR2 FNYEAQ, per germline. V gave up 2 bases and J gave up 7 bases; unmatched junction bases: 18. The CDR3 has 20 amino acids. The CDR3 reads CASSLKGQGEIFFVANVLTF. The DNA of the CDR3 is TGTGCCAGCAGCTTAAAGGGACAGGGTGAGATCTTTTTCGTTGCCAACGTCCTGACTTTC.

V and J are TRBV5-8 and TRBJ2-1, with 11 bases aligning to TRBD2. Unmatched junction bases numbered 10, after V lost 4 bases and J lost 7 bases. This CDR3 contains 16 residues. Germline V gene data show CDR1 as SGHTS and CDR2 as YDEGEE. CDR3 bases: TGTGCCAGCAGCGATATTAGCGGGAGGGCTCGGAATGAGCAGTTCTTC. As protein: CASSDISGRARNEQFF.

This clone occurred once. The chain employs TRBV6-5 and TRBJ1-1; D is undetermined. V shed 7 bases and J shed 0 bases, with 12 bases lying between them. The CDR3 length is 14 residues. Germline-derived CDR1 and CDR2 are MNHEY and SVGAGI. CDR3 residues: CASMGAPMNTEAFF. The CDR3 nucleotides read TGTGCCAGCATGGGCGCACCGATGAACACTGAAGCTTTCTTT.

V and J are TRBV11-1 and TRBJ1-2, with 7 bases matching TRBD1. Germline V gene data show CDR1 as SGHAT and CDR2 as FQDESV (reference sequence). V shed 5 bases and J 0 bases; nucleotides not matched to a gene: 6. The CDR3 is made up of 15 amino acids. The CDR3 region has the DNA TGTGCCAGCAGCCCCTGGGACAGCGCTAACTATGGCTACACCTTC. Translation gives CASSPWDSANYGYTF.

V gene TRBV5-1 combines with J gene TRBJ1-5; D gene unclear. Looked up from germline, CDR1 is SGHRS and CDR2 is YFSETQ. The V end was cut by 0 bases, the J end by 3 bases, with 10 bases between. The CDR3 contains 15 residues. CDR3 sequence: CASSLAGLDNQPQHF. The CDR3 coding sequence is TGCGCCAGCAGCTTGGCGGGGTTGGACAATCAGCCCCAGCATTTT.

A few counts support this clone. The V gene is TRBV3-1 (or the pseudogene TRBV3-2), the J gene TRBJ1-2; a possible D gene is TRBD1 (5 bases). The germline CDR1 and CDR2 sequences are LGHDT and YNNKEL (reference sequence). With 1 base removed from V and 5 bases from J, the gap between germline ends came to 17 bases. CDR3 size: 16 residues. The CDR3 reads CASSQGWAGGWYGYTF. The CDR3, as DNA: TGTGCCAGCAGCCAAGGTTGGGCGGGGGGATGGTATGGCTACACCTTC.

The J gene is TRBJ2-7, the V gene TRBV30; D is undetermined. The CDR3 sequence is 14 residues long. The germline V gene encodes CDR1 GTSNPN and CDR2 SVGIG (reference sequence). The ends were cut back, 1 base at V and 0 bases at J, with 10 bases in the middle. The CDR3 region is CAWSGSASSYEQYF. The DNA of the CDR3 is TGTGCCTGGAGTGGGTCCGCTAGCTCCTACGAGCAGTACTTC. Variable domain in full (rest from reference TRBV30 and TRBJ2-7): SQTIHQWPATLVQPVGSPLSLECTVEGTSNPNLYWYRQAAGRGLQLLFYSVGIGQISSEVPQNLSASRPQDRQFILSSKKLLLSDSGFYLCAWSGSASSYEQYFGPGTRLTVT.

The chain couples TRBV28 to TRBJ1-5, with D perhaps TRBD1 (5 bases). The germline CDR1 and CDR2 sequences are MDHEN and SYDVKM. The V gene lost 3 bases and the J gene lost 0 bases, with 21 bases spanning the gap. CDR3 length: 19 amino acids. CDR3 sequence (DNA): TGTGCCAGCAGTTTGTGGTCAGGACAAACCCTTAATAGCAATCAGCCCCAGCATTTT. As protein: CASSLWSGQTLNSNQPQHF.

The V gene is TRBV2, the J gene TRBJ1-4; 9 nucleotides agree with TRBD1. The CDR3 is 14 residues long. Germline V lookup: CDR1 SNHLY, CDR2 FYNNEI. V lost 6 bases to trimming and J lost 6 bases; unmatched junction nucleotides: 5. CDR3 nucleotides: TGTGCCAGCAGCCCCTGGGACAGGGATGAAAAACTGTTTTTT. It encodes CASSPWDRDEKLFF.

The V gene is TRBV4-1, the J gene TRBJ2-5; 9 bases align to TRBD2. V trimming: 0 bases; J trimming: 3 bases; junction bases outside the gene matches: 5. The length of the CDR3 is 16 residues. Germline V gene data show CDR1 as MGHRA and CDR2 as YSYEKL. In DNA form, the CDR3 reads TGCGCCAGCAGCCAAGATCGGGCTAGCGGGGAAGAGACCCAGTACTTC. Amino acids: CASSQDRASGEETQYF.

V gene TRBV5-1 combines with J gene TRBJ1-1; D might be TRBD1 (6 bases). Trimming left V 0 bases short and J 4 bases short, with 13 bases between. The CDR3 has 15 residues. Germline values: CDR1 SGHRS, CDR2 YFSETQ. Here the CDR3 DNA reads TGCGCCAGCAGCTTGGTAGGGGGGGCTGGCACTGAAGCTTTCTTT. This encodes CASSLVGGAGTEAFF.

The sample holds one count of this clone. The rearrangement uses TRBV7-9 and TRBJ1-1; no clear D gene. Deletions cut 4 bases from V and 10 bases from J, with 31 bases between. Germline V gives CDR1 SEHNR, CDR2 FQNEAQ (reference sequence). This CDR3 is built from 18 residues. The CDR3 protein is CASSSSRPVGGRVLGAFF. As DNA, the CDR3 is TGTGCCAGCAGCTCGTCTCGGCCGGTGGGAGGCCGGGTTTTAGGAGCTTTCTTT.

Note on this clone: Within the sample, other DNA sequences also encode this same CDR3. This rearrangement joins TRBV3-1 (or the pseudogene TRBV3-2) to TRBJ2-3; 11 bases map to TRBD2. Germline V gives CDR1 LGHDT, CDR2 YNNKEL (reference sequence). V was pared by 3 bases and J by 1 base, with 3 bases of the junction left unmatched. The CDR3 covers 16 residues. The CDR3 loop reads CASSQSGLAGTDTQYF. The CDR3 coding sequence is TGTGCCAGCAGCCAGTCGGGACTAGCGGGCACAGATACGCAGTATTTT.